This TCR beta chain was recovered during a study of technical replicates of blood from a few donors. The method was immunoSEQ multiplex PCR; TCRdb's version includes in-frame clones alone and lacks a portion of them. The sample records tens of thousands of clones, around 88% being singletons. The sequence was obtained from a human donor in good health. Some clones in this sample may be carry-over from other donors' samples. Material: PBMCs.

CDR3 coding DNA: TGTGCCAGCAGCCTGGATCCGGGACAGGGAAACTATGGCTACACCTTC. This encodes CASSLDPGQGNYGYTF. This chain connects TRBV7-2 to TRBJ1-2; 9 nucleotides match TRBD1. V trimming: 5 bases; J trimming: 2 bases; junction bases outside the gene matches: 9. The V gene's germline CDR1 is SGHTA and CDR2 FQGNSA. This CDR3 has 16 amino acids.